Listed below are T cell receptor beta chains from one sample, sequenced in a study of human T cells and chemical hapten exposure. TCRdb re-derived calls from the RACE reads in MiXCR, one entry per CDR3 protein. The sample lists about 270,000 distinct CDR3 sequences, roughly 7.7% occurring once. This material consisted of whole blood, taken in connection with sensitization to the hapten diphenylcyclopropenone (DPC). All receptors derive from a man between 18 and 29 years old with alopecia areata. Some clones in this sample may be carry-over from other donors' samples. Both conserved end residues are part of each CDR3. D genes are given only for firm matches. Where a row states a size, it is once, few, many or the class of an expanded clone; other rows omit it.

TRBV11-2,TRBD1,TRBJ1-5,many,TGTGCCAGCAGCTTATACAGGGGGGATCAGCCCCAGCATTTT,CASSLYRGDQPQHF
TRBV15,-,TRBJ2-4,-,TGTGCCACCAGCAGAGATAGTGGCAGGACCTTGATTCAGTACTTC,CATSRDSGRTLIQYF
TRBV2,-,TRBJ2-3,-,TGTGCCAGCAGTGAGGTCGGGGCATTTCTCGTCACAGATACGCAGTATTTT,CASSEVGAFLVTDTQYF
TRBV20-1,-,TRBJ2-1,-,TGCAGTGCTAGAGGCCCTGCCGGTGGGTTCCCCTACAATGAGCAGTTCTTC,CSARGPAGGFPYNEQFF
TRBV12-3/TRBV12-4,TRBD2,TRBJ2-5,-,TGTGCCAGCAGTTTGGGTAGCGGGGTGATAGAGACCCAGTACTTC,CASSLGSGVIETQYF
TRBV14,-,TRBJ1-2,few,TGTGCCAGCAGTTACAGGATCTCCTATGGCTACACCTTC,CASSYRISYGYTF
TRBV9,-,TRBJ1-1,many,TGTGCCAGCAGCGTAGGAGTAATGAACACTGAAGCTTTCTTT,CASSVGVMNTEAFF
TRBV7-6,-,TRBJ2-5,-,TGTGCCAGCAGCAAAGGGGTCGACAAAGAGACCCAGTACTTC,CASSKGVDKETQYF
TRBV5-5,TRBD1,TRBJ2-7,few,TGTGCCAGCTGGCGATCCCTACAGGGGGCCTTCTACGAGCAGTACTTC,CASWRSLQGAFYEQYF
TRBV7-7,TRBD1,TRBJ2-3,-,TGTGCCAGCAGCCGGGACAGGGGCTCAAATCCGCAGTATTTT,CASSRDRGSNPQYF
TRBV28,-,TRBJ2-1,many,TGTGCCAGCAGTTTATGGCCCCGGAAGTTCTTC,CASSLWPRKFF
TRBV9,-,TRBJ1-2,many,TGTGCCAGCAGCCAATCCGACAGCTATGGCTACACCTTC,CASSQSDSYGYTF
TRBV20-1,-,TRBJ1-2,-,TGCAGTGCTAGAAGCAGGTCTCGCGGCTACACCTTC,CSARSRSRGYTF
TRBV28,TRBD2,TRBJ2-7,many,TGTGCCAGCAGTTTATGGACTAGCAGAGACGAGCAGTACTTC,CASSLWTSRDEQYF
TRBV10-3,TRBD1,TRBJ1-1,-,TGTGCCTTCAGTTTCTCGACAGGGGGCGGTGGGACTGAAGCTTTCTTT,CAFSFSTGGGGTEAFF
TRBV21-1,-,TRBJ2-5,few,TGTGCCAGCAGCAATCCACAGTGGTACCAAGAGACCCAGTACTTC,CASSNPQWYQETQYF
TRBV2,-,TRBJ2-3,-,TGTGCCAGCAGTGAGGCGGGTGTTAACACAGATACGCAGTATTTT,CASSEAGVNTDTQYF
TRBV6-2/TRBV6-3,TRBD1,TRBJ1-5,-,TGTGCCAGCAGTTACGGATGGCAGGGGGTCAATCAGCCCCAGCATTTT,CASSYGWQGVNQPQHF
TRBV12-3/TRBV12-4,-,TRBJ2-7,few,TGTGCCAGCAGGCACACCCCCAACTCCTACGAGCAGTACTTC,CASRHTPNSYEQYF
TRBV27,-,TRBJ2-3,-,TGTGCCAGCAGGCTCCGGGCCCCCGATACGCAGTATTTT,CASRLRAPDTQYF
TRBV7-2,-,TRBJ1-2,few,TGTGCCAGCGGCGAGACAGGAAGCTATGGCTACACCTTC,CASGETGSYGYTF
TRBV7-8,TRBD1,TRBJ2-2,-,TGTGCCAGCAGCTTATTATCCGCTCCGGGACAGGGGACAACCGGGGAGCTGTTTTTT,CASSLLSAPGQGTTGELFF
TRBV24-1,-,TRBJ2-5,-,TGTGCCACCAGTGATGTGGTTGGCAGCCAAGAGACCCAGTACTTC,CATSDVVGSQETQYF
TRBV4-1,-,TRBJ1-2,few,TGCGCCAGCAGCTCAGGGTCGACCTATGGCTACACCTTC,CASSSGSTYGYTF
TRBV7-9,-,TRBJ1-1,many,TGTGCCAGCAGCGGACCGGACATGAACACTGAAGCTTTCTTT,CASSGPDMNTEAFF
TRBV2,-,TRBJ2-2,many,TGTGCCAGCAGTGGGAGGGGGACTAAAACCGGGGAGCTGTTTTTT,CASSGRGTKTGELFF
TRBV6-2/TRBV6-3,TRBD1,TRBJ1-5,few,TGTGCCAGCGGGTCTTATCCGGGACAGGGATTGAGCAATCAGCCCCAGCATTTT,CASGSYPGQGLSNQPQHF
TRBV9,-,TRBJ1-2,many,TGTGCCAGCAGCGCGGAGACACTCCCTGAAGGGGAATACACCTTC,CASSAETLPEGEYTF
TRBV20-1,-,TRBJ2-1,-,TGCAGTGCTAGGGATTTCAACAGTGAGCAGTTCTTC,CSARDFNSEQFF
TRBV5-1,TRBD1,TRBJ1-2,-,TGCGCCAGCAGCCTATTGGGACAGCGCTGGGACTATGGCTACACCTTC,CASSLLGQRWDYGYTF
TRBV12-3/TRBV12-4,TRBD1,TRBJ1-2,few,TGTGCCAGCAGTTTCTGGACAGGGCTCATCGGTGGCTACACCTTC,CASSFWTGLIGGYTF
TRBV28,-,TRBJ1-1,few,TGTGCCAGCAGTCATTCGAACACTGAAGCTTTCTTT,CASSHSNTEAFF
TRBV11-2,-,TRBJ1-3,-,TGTGCCAGCAGCTTCGCAGGGGCCTCTGGAAACACCATATATTTT,CASSFAGASGNTIYF
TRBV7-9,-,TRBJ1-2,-,TGTGCCAGCAGCATTATAAGTGATGGCTACACCTTC,CASSIISDGYTF
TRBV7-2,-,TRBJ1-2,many,TGTGCCAGCAGCTTGAAAGCTAACTATGGCTACACCTTC,CASSLKANYGYTF
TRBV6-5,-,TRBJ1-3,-,TGTGCCAGCAGTTACGTGGGGGGCATAGCGGGAAACACCATATATTTT,CASSYVGGIAGNTIYF